This TCR beta chain comes out of a study of T cell changes during pregnancy in multiple sclerosis. The assay was immunoSEQ multiplex PCR, and TCRdb's table has in-frame clones only and misses some. This table has about 61,000 clones, over 90% appearing once. The sequencing used CD8+ T cells from peripheral blood mononuclear cells, collected in the third trimester of pregnancy. The sequence was obtained from a female donor with multiple sclerosis, enrolled in a pregnancy study.

In nucleotides, the CDR3 is TGTGCCAGCAGTTACTCAGGACAGGGAGCAGATACGCAGTATTTT. Translation: CASSYSGQGADTQYF. The gene calls are TRBV6-5 and TRBJ2-3; TRBD1 matches at 8 bases. Germline values: CDR1 MNHEY, CDR2 SVGAGI. V gave up 0 bases and J gave up 4 bases; unmatched junction bases: 3. The CDR3 is 15 amino acids.